This paragraph covers one T cell receptor beta chain sequence. The target antigen is unknown. Repertoires were generated with immunoSEQ multiplex PCR, while TCRdb's copy carries only in-frame clones and drops some. The sample yields under 2,500,000 clones, 95% seen once. From germline, CDR1 is SEHNR and CDR2 FQNEAQ (reference sequence). V was cut by 7 bases and J by 0 bases, with 18 bases left in between. The CDR3 covers 16 residues. This sample is part of a study of shared clonotypes between healthy human individuals. Overall study findings and caveats: The expectation was that sequencing depth would affect clonotype sharing among donors.

The sequence came from a man between 18 and 29 years old in good health. The sequencing sample was made of naive CD4+ T cells sorted from blood. Subset here: CD45RA+ positively selected. The gene calls are TRBV7-9 and TRBJ1-1, with no clear D. This chain's CDR3 is CASTPGSGYMNTEAFF. CDR3 nucleotide sequence: TGTGCCAGCACTCCGGGCTCGGGTTACATGAACACTGAAGCTTTCTTT.